Listed below are T cell receptor beta chains from one sample, sequenced in a study of T cell changes during pregnancy in multiple sclerosis. TCRdb's copy holds only in-frame clones and misses some; the assay was immunoSEQ multiplex PCR. Among tens of thousands of clones, roughly 90% were seen once, and the ten largest hold roughly 2.5%. Sequences were derived from peripheral blood, sampled in the second trimester of pregnancy. The source of these receptors is a female donor in good health, enrolled as a control in a pregnancy study. Each CDR3 is given with its conserved first and last residue. Fields, in order: clone size, V gene, D gene, J gene, CDR3 DNA, CDR3 protein. A D gene is named only where the DNA matches it firmly. Only some rows state a clone size, as once, few, many or a class for expanded clones.

NA,TRBV4-2,TRBD2,TRBJ2-1,TGTGCCAGCAGCCAAGATAGATCTAGCGGGGAACACAATGAGCAGTTCTTC,CASSQDRSSGEHNEQFF
NA,TRBV6-5,NA,TRBJ2-3,TGTGCCAGCAGTTACTCGGAGGGAAGCACAGATACGCAGTATTTT,CASSYSEGSTDTQYF
NA,TRBV7-2,TRBD2,TRBJ2-1,TGTGCCAGCCTTTATGCGGGGGGCTCCTACAATGAGCAGTTCTTC,CASLYAGGSYNEQFF
NA,TRBV7-8,NA,TRBJ2-5,TGTGCCAGCAGCTCCGCGACTCGACAGGCCCTTCAAGAGACCCAGTACTTC,CASSSATRQALQETQYF
NA,TRBV18,TRBD2,TRBJ2-1,TGTGCCAGCTCATACTGGTCAGCGGGAGGTTCCTACAATGAGCAGTTCTTC,CASSYWSAGGSYNEQFF
NA,TRBV7-3,NA,TRBJ2-3,TGTGCCAGCAGCCGAGCGGTAGCGGCGGATACGCAGTATTTT,CASSRAVAADTQYF
once,TRBV19,NA,TRBJ1-4,TGTGCCAGTAGTATTTGGCAGGGGAATGAAAAACTGTTTTTT,CASSIWQGNEKLFF
NA,TRBV28,TRBD2,TRBJ2-1,TGTGCCAGCAGCGGGACTAGCGGGAGCAATGAGCAGTTCTTC,CASSGTSGSNEQFF
NA,TRBV11-2,TRBD2,TRBJ2-7,TGTGCCAGCAGCTTCTCACTAGCGGGACTGTACGAGCAGTACTTC,CASSFSLAGLYEQYF
NA,TRBV6-6,TRBD1,TRBJ2-7,TGTGCCAGCAGGAAGGGGACAGGGAGAGTTGACGAGCAGTACTTC,CASRKGTGRVDEQYF
NA,TRBV15,NA,TRBJ2-1,TGTGCCACCAGCAGCGGGAGCTACAATGAGCAGTTCTTC,CATSSGSYNEQFF
once,TRBV27,NA,TRBJ2-2,TGTGCCAGCAGCCCGGGGACTTGGACCGGGGAGCTGTTTTTT,CASSPGTWTGELFF
NA,TRBV4-3,NA,TRBJ1-4,TGCGCCAGCAGCCAGACGGCAGGGTTTACTAATGAAAAACTGTTTTTT,CASSQTAGFTNEKLFF
NA,TRBV4-1,NA,TRBJ2-7,TGCGCCAGCAGCCAGCAAGTCTTACGGGTCCCCTACGAGCAGTACTTC,CASSQQVLRVPYEQYF
NA,TRBV7-7,TRBD2,TRBJ2-2,TGTGCTAGCAGCTTAGGTGTTATAGCGGGAGCCGGGGAGCTGTTTTTT,CASSLGVIAGAGELFF
once,TRBV7-7,NA,TRBJ2-3,TGTGCTAGCAGCCCGCTCGGGGGGCTTGCAGATACGCGGTATTTT,CASSPLGGLADTRYF
few,TRBV30,TRBD1,TRBJ1-1,TGTGCCTGGAGTGTCCAGGAAAACAGGGGGCGGAGCACTGAAGCTTTCTTT,CAWSVQENRGRSTEAFF